These T cell receptor beta chains were read from a single sample in a study of control samples from healthy donors and cancer patients. TCRdb's copy holds only in-frame clones and misses some; the assay was immunoSEQ multiplex PCR. In the table there are 130,000 or so clones, roughly 86% of which are singletons. Sequenced sample: PBMCs. Receptors were obtained from a man in his fifties with head and neck cancer. Each CDR3 is given with its conserved first and last residue. The D gene is left open where the match is weak.

TRBV11-2	TRBJ2-5	.	CASTLPGPYQETQYF
TRBV11-2	TRBJ1-5	.	CASSLWGNQPQHF
TRBV9	TRBJ2-3	TRBD2	CASSIAGAPKDTQYF
TRBV7-9	TRBJ2-1	TRBD1	CASTLTGTGGSNEQFF
TRBV5-5	TRBJ1-4	.	CASSPVGDLNEKLFF
TRBV7-2	TRBJ2-3	.	CASSRPGDTQYF
TRBV3-1/TRBV3-2	TRBJ2-3	TRBD2	CASSLSGNTDTQYF
TRBV28	TRBJ1-2	.	CASRLRGPGYGYTF
TRBV9	TRBJ2-7	TRBD1	CASSTSGTGYEQYF
TRBV19	TRBJ2-2	TRBD2	CASKTLGASGITGELFF
TRBV9	TRBJ2-3	.	CASSYHGSTDTQYF
TRBV25-1	TRBJ2-5	TRBD1	CASTITGGETQYF
TRBV10-3	TRBJ1-2	TRBD1	CAISSDRDRVHYGYTF
TRBV5-1	TRBJ1-6	.	CASSLDRAYSPLHF
TRBV12-5	TRBJ2-3	.	CASGLGIGQSGDTQYF
TRBV9	TRBJ2-7	TRBD2	CASSVARASGSSYEQYF
TRBV5-1	TRBJ1-1	TRBD1	CASSSTGGIEAFF
TRBV9	TRBJ2-3	.	CASSVEGSRTDTQYF
TRBV19	TRBJ2-5	.	CASSKERLQETQYF
TRBV4-2	TRBJ2-2	.	CASGYNSGDTGELFF
TRBV9	TRBJ1-5	TRBD1	CASSAGTANQPQHF
TRBV29-1	TRBJ2-5	.	CSVRRGGGGSRETQYF
TRBV27	TRBJ2-7	.	CASKSGSNYEQYF
TRBV2	TRBJ1-4	.	CASSRTATNEKLFF
TRBV6-5	TRBJ1-5	TRBD1	CASSWDREGQPQHF
TRBV24-1	TRBJ1-1	.	CATSDSDRRGEAFF
TRBV5-6	TRBJ1-1	TRBD1	CASSVDRGRIEAFF